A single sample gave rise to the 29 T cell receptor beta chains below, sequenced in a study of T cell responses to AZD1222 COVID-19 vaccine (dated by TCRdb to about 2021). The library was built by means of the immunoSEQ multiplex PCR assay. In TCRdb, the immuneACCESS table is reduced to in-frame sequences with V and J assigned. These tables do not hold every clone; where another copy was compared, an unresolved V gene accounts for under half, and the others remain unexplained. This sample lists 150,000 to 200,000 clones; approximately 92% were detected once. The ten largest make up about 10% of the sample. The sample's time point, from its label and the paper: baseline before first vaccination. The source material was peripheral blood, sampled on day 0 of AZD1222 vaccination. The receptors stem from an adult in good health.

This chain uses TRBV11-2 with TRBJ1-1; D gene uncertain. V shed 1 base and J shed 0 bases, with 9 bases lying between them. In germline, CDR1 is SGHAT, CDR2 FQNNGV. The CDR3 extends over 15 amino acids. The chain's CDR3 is CASSLAWALNTEAFF. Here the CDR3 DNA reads TGTGCCAGCAGCTTAGCTTGGGCTTTGAACACTGAAGCTTTCTTT.

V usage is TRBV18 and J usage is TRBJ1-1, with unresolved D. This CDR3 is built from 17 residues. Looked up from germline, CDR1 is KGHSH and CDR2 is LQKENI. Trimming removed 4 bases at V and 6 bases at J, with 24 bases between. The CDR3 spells CASSQNPGPRRSAEAFF. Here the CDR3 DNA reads TGTGCCAGCTCACAAAATCCAGGCCCGAGAAGGAGCGCTGAAGCTTTCTTT.

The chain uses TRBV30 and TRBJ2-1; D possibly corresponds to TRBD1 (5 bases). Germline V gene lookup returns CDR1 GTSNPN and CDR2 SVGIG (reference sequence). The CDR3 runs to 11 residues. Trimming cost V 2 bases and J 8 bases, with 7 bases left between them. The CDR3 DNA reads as TGTGCCTGGAGTTCAGGGTATGAGCAGTTCTTC. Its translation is CAWSSGYEQFF.

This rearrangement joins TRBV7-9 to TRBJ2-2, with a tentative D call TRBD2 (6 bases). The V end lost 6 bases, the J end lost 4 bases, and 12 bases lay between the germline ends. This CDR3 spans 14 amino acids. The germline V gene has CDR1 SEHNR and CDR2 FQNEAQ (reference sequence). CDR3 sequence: CASSWDSPTGELFF. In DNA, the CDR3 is TGTGCCAGCAGTTGGGACTCTCCCACCGGGGAGCTGTTTTTT.

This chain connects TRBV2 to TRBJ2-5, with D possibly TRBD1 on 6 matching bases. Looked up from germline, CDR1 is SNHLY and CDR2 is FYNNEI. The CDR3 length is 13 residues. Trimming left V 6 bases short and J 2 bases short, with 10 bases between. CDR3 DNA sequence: TGTGCCAGCAGAAGGGGGTTACAAGAGACCCAGTACTTC. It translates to CASRRGLQETQYF.

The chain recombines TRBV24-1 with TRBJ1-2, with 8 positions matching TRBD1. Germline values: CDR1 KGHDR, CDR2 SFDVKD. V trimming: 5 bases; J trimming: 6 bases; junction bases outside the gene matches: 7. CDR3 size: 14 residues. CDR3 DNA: TGTGCCACCAGTGGGAACGACAGGGGACATGGCTACACCTTC. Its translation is CATSGNDRGHGYTF.

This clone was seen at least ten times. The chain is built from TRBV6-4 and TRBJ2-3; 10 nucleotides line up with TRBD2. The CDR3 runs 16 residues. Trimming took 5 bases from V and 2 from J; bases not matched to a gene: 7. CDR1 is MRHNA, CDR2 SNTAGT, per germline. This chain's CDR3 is CASSMDSGGATDTQYF. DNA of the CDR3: TGTGCCAGCAGTATGGACAGCGGGGGGGCCACAGATACGCAGTATTTT.

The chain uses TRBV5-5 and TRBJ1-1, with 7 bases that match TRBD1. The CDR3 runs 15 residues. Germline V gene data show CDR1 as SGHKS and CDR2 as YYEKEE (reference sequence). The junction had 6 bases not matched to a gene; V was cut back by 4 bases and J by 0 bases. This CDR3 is CASSPLTGMNTEAFF. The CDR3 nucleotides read TGTGCCAGCAGCCCGCTGACAGGGATGAACACTGAAGCTTTCTTT.

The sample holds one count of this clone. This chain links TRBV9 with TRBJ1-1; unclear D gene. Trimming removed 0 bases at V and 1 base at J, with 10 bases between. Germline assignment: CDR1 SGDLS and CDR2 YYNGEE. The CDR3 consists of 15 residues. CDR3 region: CASSVGPEKNTEAFF. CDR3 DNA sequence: TGTGCCAGCAGCGTAGGCCCAGAGAAGAACACTGAAGCTTTCTTT.

DNA of the CDR3: TGTGCCAGTAAGGAGGCAGGGGCCGCCATAGAGCAGTTCTTC. This sequence encodes CASKEAGAAIEQFF. The chain is built from TRBV19 and TRBJ2-1; tentative D call: TRBD1 (6 bases). The ends were cut back, 7 bases at V and 10 bases at J, with 20 bases in the middle. This CDR3 is 14 amino acids long. Germline values: CDR1 LNHDA, CDR2 SQIVND (reference sequence).

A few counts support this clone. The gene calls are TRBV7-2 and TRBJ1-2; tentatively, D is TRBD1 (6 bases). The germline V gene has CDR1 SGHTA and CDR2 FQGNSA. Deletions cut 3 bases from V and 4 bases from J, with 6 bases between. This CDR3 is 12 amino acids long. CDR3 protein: CASSLDSYGYTF. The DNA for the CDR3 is TGTGCCAGCAGCTTGGACAGCTATGGCTACACCTTC.

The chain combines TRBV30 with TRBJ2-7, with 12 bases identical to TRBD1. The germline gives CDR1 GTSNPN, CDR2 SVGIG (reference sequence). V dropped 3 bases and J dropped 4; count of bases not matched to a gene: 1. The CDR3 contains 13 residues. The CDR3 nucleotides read TGTGCCTGGAGGGGACAGGGGGCTTACGAGCAGTACGTC. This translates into CAWRGQGAYEQYV.

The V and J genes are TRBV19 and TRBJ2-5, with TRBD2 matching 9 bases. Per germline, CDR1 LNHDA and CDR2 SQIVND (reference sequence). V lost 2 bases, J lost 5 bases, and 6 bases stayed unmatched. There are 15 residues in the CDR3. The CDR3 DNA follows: TGTGCCAGTAGTATACTAGCGGGGTCCGTCGAGACCCAGTACTTC. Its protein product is CASSILAGSVETQYF.

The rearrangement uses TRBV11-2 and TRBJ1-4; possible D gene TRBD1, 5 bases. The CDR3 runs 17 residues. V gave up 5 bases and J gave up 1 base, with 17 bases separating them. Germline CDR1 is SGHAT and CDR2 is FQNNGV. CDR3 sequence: CASSRRGGVVTNEKLFF. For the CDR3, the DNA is TGTGCCAGCAGCCGCCGGGGCGGGGTGGTAACTAATGAAAAACTGTTTTTT.

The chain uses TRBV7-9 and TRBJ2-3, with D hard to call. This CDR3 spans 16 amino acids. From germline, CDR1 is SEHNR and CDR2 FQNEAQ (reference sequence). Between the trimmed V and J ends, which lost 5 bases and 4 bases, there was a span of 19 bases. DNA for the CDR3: TGTGCCAGCAGCCCGTTTCCCCAGTCTCGCCCAGATACGCAGTATTTT. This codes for CASSPFPQSRPDTQYF. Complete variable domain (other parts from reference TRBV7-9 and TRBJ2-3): DTGVSQNPRHKITKRGQNVTFRCDPISEHNRLYWYRQTLGQGPEFLTYFQNEAQLEKSRLLSDRFSAERPKGSFSTLEIQRTEQGDSAMYLCASSPFPQSRPDTQYFGPGTRLTVL.

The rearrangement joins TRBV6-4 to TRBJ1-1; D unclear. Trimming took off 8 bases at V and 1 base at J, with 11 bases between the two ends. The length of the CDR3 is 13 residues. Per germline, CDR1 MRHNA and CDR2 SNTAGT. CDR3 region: CASSGLGNTEAFF. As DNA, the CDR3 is TGTGCCAGCTCTGGCCTGGGGAACACTGAAGCTTTCTTT.

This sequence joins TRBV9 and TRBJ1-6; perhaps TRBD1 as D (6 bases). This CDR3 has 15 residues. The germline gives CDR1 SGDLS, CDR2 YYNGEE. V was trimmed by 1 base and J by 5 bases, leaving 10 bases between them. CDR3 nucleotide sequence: TGTGCCAGCAGCGTACGGGGGGCGGATAATTCACCCCTCCACTTT. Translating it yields CASSVRGADNSPLHF.

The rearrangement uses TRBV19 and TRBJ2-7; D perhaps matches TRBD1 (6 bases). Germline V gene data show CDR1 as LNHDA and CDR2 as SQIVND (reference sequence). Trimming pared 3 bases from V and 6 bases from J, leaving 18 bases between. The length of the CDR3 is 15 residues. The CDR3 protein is CASSIGVEQGREQYF. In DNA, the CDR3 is TGTGCCAGTAGTATTGGGGTGGAACAGGGACGCGAGCAGTACTTC.

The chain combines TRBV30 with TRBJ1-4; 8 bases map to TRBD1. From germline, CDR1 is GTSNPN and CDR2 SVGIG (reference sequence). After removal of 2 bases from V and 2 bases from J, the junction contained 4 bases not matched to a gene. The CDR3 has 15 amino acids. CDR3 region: CAWSNWDRTNEKLFF. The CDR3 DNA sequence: TGTGCCTGGAGTAATTGGGACAGGACTAATGAAAAACTGTTTTTT.

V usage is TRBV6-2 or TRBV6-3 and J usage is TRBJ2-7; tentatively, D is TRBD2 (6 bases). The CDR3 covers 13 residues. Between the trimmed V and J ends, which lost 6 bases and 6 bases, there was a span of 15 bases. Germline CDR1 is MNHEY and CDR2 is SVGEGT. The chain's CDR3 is CASSPARGGEQYV. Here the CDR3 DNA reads TGTGCCAGCAGCCCCGCGCGGGGAGGCGAGCAGTACGTC.

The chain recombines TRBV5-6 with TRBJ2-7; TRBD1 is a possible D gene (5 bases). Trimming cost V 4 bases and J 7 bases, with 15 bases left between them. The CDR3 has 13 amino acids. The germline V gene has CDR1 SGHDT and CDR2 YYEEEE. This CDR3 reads CASSPWSGQEQYV. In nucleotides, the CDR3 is TGTGCCAGCAGCCCATGGTCAGGGCAAGAGCAGTACGTC.

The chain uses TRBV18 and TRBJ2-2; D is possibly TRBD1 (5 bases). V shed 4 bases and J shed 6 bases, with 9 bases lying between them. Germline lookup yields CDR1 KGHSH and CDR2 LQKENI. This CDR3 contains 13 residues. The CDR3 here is CASSQGVSGELFF. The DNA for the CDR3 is TGTGCCAGCTCACAAGGGGTCTCCGGGGAGCTGTTTTTT.

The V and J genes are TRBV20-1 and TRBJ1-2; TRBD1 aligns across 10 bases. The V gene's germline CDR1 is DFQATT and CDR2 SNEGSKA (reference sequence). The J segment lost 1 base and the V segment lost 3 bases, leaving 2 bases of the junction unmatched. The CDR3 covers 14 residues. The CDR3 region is CSASRDRGNYGYTF. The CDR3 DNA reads TGCAGTGCTAGTCGGGACAGGGGTAACTATGGCTACACCTTC.

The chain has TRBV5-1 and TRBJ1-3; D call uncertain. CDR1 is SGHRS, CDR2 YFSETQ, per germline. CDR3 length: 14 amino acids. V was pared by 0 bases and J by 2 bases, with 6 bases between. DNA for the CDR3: TGCGCCAGCAGCTTGGGAACCGCTGGAAACACCATATATTTT. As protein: CASSLGTAGNTIYF.

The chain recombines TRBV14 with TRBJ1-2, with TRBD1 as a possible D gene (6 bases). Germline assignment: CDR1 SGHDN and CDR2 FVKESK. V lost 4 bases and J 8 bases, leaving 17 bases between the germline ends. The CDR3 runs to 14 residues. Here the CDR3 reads CASSLSTGPGGYTF. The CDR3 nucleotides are TGTGCCAGCAGCCTTTCAACAGGGCCCGGGGGCTACACCTTC.

The CDR3: CASSPRPGAEAFF. The CDR3 region has the DNA TGCGCCAGCAGCCCACGGCCTGGTGCTGAAGCTTTCTTT. The chain joins TRBV4-1 to TRBJ1-1, with D unresolved. V was pared by 4 bases and J by 6 bases, with 12 bases between. The CDR3 is 13 amino acids. Germline V gene sequence: CDR1 MGHRA, CDR2 YSYEKL.

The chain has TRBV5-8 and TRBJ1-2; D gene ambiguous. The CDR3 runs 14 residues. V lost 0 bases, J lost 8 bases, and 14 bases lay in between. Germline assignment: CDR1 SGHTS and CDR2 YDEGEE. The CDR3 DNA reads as TGTGCCAGCAGCTTGGATACGGGGTACCGGGGCTACACCTTC. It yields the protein CASSLDTGYRGYTF.

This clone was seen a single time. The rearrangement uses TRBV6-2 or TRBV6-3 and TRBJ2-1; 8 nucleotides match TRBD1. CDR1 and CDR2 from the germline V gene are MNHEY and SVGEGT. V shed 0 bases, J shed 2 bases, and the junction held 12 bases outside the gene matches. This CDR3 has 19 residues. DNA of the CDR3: TGTGCCAGCAGTTACTCCCAGGGGGCAACTATTCCTACCTACAATGAGCAGTTCTTC. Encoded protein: CASSYSQGATIPTYNEQFF.

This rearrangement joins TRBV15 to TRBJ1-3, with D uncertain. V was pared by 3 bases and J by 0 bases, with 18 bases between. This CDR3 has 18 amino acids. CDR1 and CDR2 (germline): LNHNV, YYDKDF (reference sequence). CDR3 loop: CATSRAPPQVNSGNTIYF. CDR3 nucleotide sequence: TGTGCCACCAGCAGGGCACCACCCCAGGTTAACTCTGGAAACACCATATATTTT.